The clone carrying this TCR beta chain has a count of ten or more. Antigen unknown. This record comes from a study of tumor and adjacent non-tumor tissue in lung cancer. The template was RNA from unsorted bulk tissue. General study findings and limits: Normal lung showed higher cumulative top 100 clone frequency than tumor. Higher tumor TCR diversity was associated with shorter survival.

TCRbeta libraries were built with three rounds of nested PCR, modified from ARM-PCR. TCRdb called the multiplex PCR reads again in MiXCR, with one record for every CDR3 protein. The table lists 200,000 or so distinct CDR3 sequences, around 71% of them singletons. The CDR3 length is 17 residues. J gave up 2 bases and V 6 bases, and 14 bases lay outside the gene matches. The germline CDR1 and CDR2 sequences are MNHEY and SVGEGT. The sequence was collected from a man between 60 and 70 years old with non-small cell lung cancer. Sequenced input: lung tumor tissue. This chain joins TRBV6-2 or TRBV6-3 and TRBJ2-7, with TRBD1 matching over 9 bases. DNA for the CDR3: TGTGCCAGCAGCCTACAGGGACAGGGCGTTTTCACCTACGAGCAGTACTTC. Protein: CASSLQGQGVFTYEQYF.